This T cell receptor beta chain comes out of a study of T cells in Graves' hyperthyroidism and ophthalmopathy. Overall study results and limits: Separation of ophthalmopathy from stable hyperthyroidism was achieved by a 13 V-J model.

It was RNA transcripts that yielded the amplified TCR beta CDR3 regions. First-round RT-PCR of the TCR CDR3 relied on the HTBI primer set. TCRdb called the multiplex PCR reads again in MiXCR, with one record for every CDR3 protein. The table has about 740,000 distinct CDR3 sequences, roughly 15% seen once. Stability of Graves' hyperthyroidism was defined as absent ophthalmopathy progression within 18 months. Patients aged 18 to 65 had newly diagnosed hyperthyroidism that had lasted under 2 months. Diagnosing involved the use of clinical symptoms, serum thyroxine and TRAb, thyroid ultrasound and orbital computed tomography. This clonotype was found many times. No antigen is known for it. The sequence came from a woman aged 18-29 years with Graves' hyperthyroidism. Sequencing was carried out using blood.

CDR3 protein: CASSQGAGGYGYTF. In DNA form, the CDR3 reads TGTGCCAGCAGTCAAGGGGCAGGGGGCTATGGCTACACCTTC. The V gene is TRBV28, the J gene TRBJ1-2, with TRBD1 matching 7 bases. With V trimmed by 5 bases and J by 4 bases, 7 bases remained unmatched. Germline CDR1 reads MDHEN; CDR2 reads SYDVKM. The CDR3 runs to 14 residues.